The T cell receptor beta chain described here comes from a study of T cell repertoires in cytomegalovirus infection. Study overall: From public TCR beta signatures came an indication of both CMV infection and matching HLA type.

Study-wide points: Summed frequency of shared TCR beta families picked out CMV carriers who also had the relevant HLA.

Worth noting for this clonotype: The antigen is not known.

TCRdb re-derived calls from the reads in MiXCR, one entry per CDR3 protein. The repertoire has fewer than 1,000,000 distinct CDR3 sequences, 30% to 40% of them found once; the top ten carry roughly an eighth. The CDR3 length is 13 residues. V lost 3 bases and J lost 10, with 13 bases in between. The germline V gene has CDR1 MNHNS and CDR2 SASEGT. The receptor was isolated from a human donor in good health (CMV status not recorded). Some clones in this sample may be carry-over from other donors' samples. This specimen was cultured CD8+ T cells from PBMCs, taken from culture after CMV antigen stimulation. The V call is TRBV6-1, the J call TRBJ2-1; maybe TRBD2 (5 bases). The CDR3 loop reads CASSDDPSREQFF. The CDR3 DNA is TGTGCCAGCAGTGACGACCCTAGCAGGGAGCAGTTCTTC.